This TCR beta chain was found in a study of shared clonotypes between healthy human individuals. Study in general: Each donor's CD8 memory used one plate, CD8 naive two, each CD4 subset three.

The CDR3 is made up of 16 amino acids. Trimming removed 0 bases from V and 4 bases from J, with 14 bases in between. Germline lookup yields CDR1 KGHSH and CDR2 LQKENI. Study outcomes and limitations: The sampled material consisted only of blood, and tissue repertoires are likely to differ.

On this clone itself: Its antigen is not known.

Healthy HIV-negative adults without recent acute infections or vaccinations served as donors. CD4+ cells underwent separation, giving CD45RA+ naive and CD45RA-negative memory subsets. The repertoire was sequenced with immunoSEQ multiplex PCR; TCRdb's copy has only in-frame clones and lacks some. Altogether some 1.5 million clones are present, 98% being singletons, with the ten largest covering roughly 0.45%. The V and J genes are TRBV18 and TRBJ2-3; D perhaps matches TRBD1 (5 bases). Sequenced: naive CD4+ T cells sorted from blood. Described subset: CD45RA+ positively selected. The source of this sequence is a man aged 25 to 40 in good health. The CDR3 is CASSPPAGEGADTQYF. Here the CDR3 DNA reads TGTGCCAGCTCACCACCGGCAGGAGAAGGGGCAGATACGCAGTATTTT.